These 24 T cell receptor beta chains share one sample of origin, sequenced in a study of T cell responses to AZD1222 COVID-19 vaccine. Profiling relied on immunoSEQ multiplex PCR, and the TCRdb table lists in-frame clones only, not all of them. The repertoire holds around 160,000 clones, with roughly 94% as singletons. Specimen: peripheral blood, collected 28 days after the second AZD1222 dose. All receptors derive from an adult who received the AZD1222 COVID-19 vaccine.

This chain uses TRBV28 with TRBJ1-2, with a tentative D call TRBD1 (6 bases). V was trimmed by 10 bases and J by 3 bases, leaving 21 bases between them. This CDR3 is built from 15 residues. The germline V gene has CDR1 MDHEN and CDR2 SYDVKM. The CDR3 DNA reads TGTGCCATCGGGGGAAGGGGGATTCTCTACTATGGCTACACCTTC. Its protein product is CAIGGRGILYYGYTF.

Only one count was recorded for this clone. V usage is TRBV28 and J usage is TRBJ2-7, with 9 bases lining up with TRBD2. With V trimmed by 4 bases and J by 4 bases, 11 bases remained unmatched. CDR1 is MDHEN, CDR2 SYDVKM, per germline. The CDR3 is 16 amino acids. CDR3 protein: CASSYLQREAQYEQYF. The CDR3 nucleotides read TGTGCCAGCAGTTATCTGCAGCGGGAGGCTCAATACGAGCAGTACTTC. The variable domain in full, completed from reference TRBV28 and TRBJ2-7, reads DVKVTQSSRYLVKRTGEKVFLECVQDMDHENMFWYRQDPGLGLRLIYFSYDVKMKEKGDIPEGYSVSREKKERFSLILESASTNQTSMYLCASSYLQREAQYEQYFGPGTRLTVT.

The chain couples TRBV2 to TRBJ1-2, with 9 bases identical to TRBD1. This CDR3 is built from 15 residues. J lost 4 bases, V lost 4 bases, and 7 bases had no gene match. Germline loops: CDR1 SNHLY, CDR2 FYNNEI. In DNA, the CDR3 is TGTGCCAGCAGTGTGGCTGGGGACAGGGTCTATGGCTACACCTTC. Its translation: CASSVAGDRVYGYTF.

The chain carries TRBV30 and TRBJ1-6, with D perhaps TRBD1 (5 bases). Germline lookup yields CDR1 GTSNPN and CDR2 SVGIG (reference sequence). The V gene lost 0 bases and the J gene lost 0 bases, with 12 bases spanning the gap. CDR3 length equals 17 residues. In DNA form, the CDR3 reads TGTGCCTGGAGTGTACCCAGGGCGAGCTCCTATAATTCACCCCTCCACTTT. This encodes CAWSVPRASSYNSPLHF.

The chain carries TRBV30 and TRBJ1-2; possible D gene TRBD1, 5 bases. The V end lost 3 bases, the J end lost 6 bases, and 20 bases lay between the germline ends. The CDR3 covers 15 residues. CDR1 is GTSNPN and CDR2 is SVGIG in the germline V gene (reference sequence). CDR3: CAWRAQGKTLNGYTF. Written as DNA, the CDR3 is TGTGCCTGGAGGGCCCAGGGAAAAACATTGAATGGCTACACCTTC.

A note on this clone: This sample includes further DNA sequences coding for the same CDR3. The chain employs TRBV19 and TRBJ2-1, with 13 bases identical to TRBD2. The CDR3 length is 15 residues. Germline CDR1 reads LNHDA; CDR2 reads SQIVND (reference sequence). With 3 bases clipped from V and 6 bases from J, the junction kept 2 bases outside the gene matches. The CDR3 protein is CASSIGLAGANEQFF. Written as DNA, the CDR3 is TGTGCCAGTAGTATCGGACTAGCGGGAGCCAATGAGCAGTTCTTC.

V and J are TRBV4-1 and TRBJ1-4, with D perhaps matching TRBD1 (5 bases). Trimming pared 0 bases from V and 7 bases from J, leaving 12 bases between. CDR1 MGHRA and CDR2 YSYEKL come from the germline V gene. The length of the CDR3 is 15 residues. CDR3 residues: CASSQEETAVEKLFF. Here the CDR3 DNA reads TGCGCCAGCAGCCAAGAAGAGACAGCCGTTGAAAAACTGTTTTTT.

CDR3 residues: CASSPGLAGALSSYEQYF. The CDR3, as DNA: TGCGCCAGCAGCCCAGGACTAGCGGGAGCCTTGTCCTCCTACGAGCAGTACTTC. The chain employs TRBV4-1 and TRBJ2-7; 13 bases agree with TRBD2. Trimming at V came to 4 bases and at J to 0 bases, leaving 9 bases not matched to a gene. This CDR3 has 18 amino acids. Germline CDR1 reads MGHRA; CDR2 reads YSYEKL.

This sequence joins TRBV19 and TRBJ1-1; 8 bases are a match to TRBD1. There are 18 residues in the CDR3. The V gene's germline CDR1 is LNHDA and CDR2 SQIVND (reference sequence). V lost 6 bases, J lost 0 bases, and 15 bases stayed unmatched. In DNA form, the CDR3 reads TGTGCCAGTAGCCCCTACGGGACAGGAGGGAGGTTGAACACTGAAGCTTTCTTT. Translation gives CASSPYGTGGRLNTEAFF.

The chain carries TRBV28 and TRBJ1-1; maybe TRBD1 (5 bases). Trimming took 2 bases from V and 0 from J, leaving 19 bases between them. The CDR3 extends over 18 amino acids. Per germline, CDR1 MDHEN and CDR2 SYDVKM. For the CDR3, the DNA is TGTGCCAGCAGTTTAGTGGGGATGTTTGACAGCCTGAACACTGAAGCTTTCTTT. Protein: CASSLVGMFDSLNTEAFF. Filled out from reference TRBV28 and TRBJ1-1, the complete variable domain reads DVKVTQSSRYLVKRTGEKVFLECVQDMDHENMFWYRQDPGLGLRLIYFSYDVKMKEKGDIPEGYSVSREKKERFSLILESASTNQTSMYLCASSLVGMFDSLNTEAFFGQGTRLTVV.

The chain is built from TRBV28 and TRBJ1-1; 9 nucleotides match TRBD1. The CDR3 is made up of 15 amino acids. In germline, CDR1 is MDHEN, CDR2 SYDVKM. The junction had 12 bases not matched to a gene; V was cut back by 8 bases and J by 5 bases. The CDR3 here is CASGSSGTGNTEAFF. CDR3 coding DNA: TGTGCCAGCGGTTCCTCCGGGACAGGGAATACTGAAGCTTTCTTT.

The rearrangement uses TRBV27 and TRBJ2-1, with 8 bases that match TRBD1. The trim removed 5 bases at V and 2 bases at J, leaving 8 bases unmatched. Germline assignment: CDR1 MNHEY and CDR2 SMNVEV (reference sequence). The CDR3 spans 16 residues. Here the CDR3 reads CASSPQGALTYNEQFF. CDR3 sequence (DNA): TGTGCCAGCAGTCCCCAGGGGGCTTTAACCTACAATGAGCAGTTCTTC.

The chain carries TRBV5-5 and TRBJ2-5; 8 bases are a match to TRBD2. V shed 1 base, J shed 5 bases, and the junction held 4 bases outside the gene matches. The germline V gene has CDR1 SGHKS and CDR2 YYEKEE (reference sequence). The CDR3 spans 14 residues. The CDR3 coding sequence is TGTGCCAGCAGCTTGCCGGGAGGGCCTGAGACCCAGTACTTC. This gives the protein CASSLPGGPETQYF. The full variable domain, rest sourced from reference TRBV5-5 and TRBJ2-5, is DAGVTQSPTHLIKTRGQQVTLRCSPISGHKSVSWYQQVLGQGPQFIFQYYEKEERGRGNFPDRFSARQFPNYSSELNVNALLLGDSALYLCASSLPGGPETQYFGPGTRLLVL.

The rearrangement links TRBV7-2 to TRBJ1-2, with 10 bases lining up with TRBD1. This CDR3 has 14 residues. V lost 4 bases and J lost 2; bases outside the gene matches: 1. Germline CDR1 reads SGHTA; CDR2 reads FQGNSA. CDR3 DNA sequence: TGTGCCAGCAGCTCGGGACAGGGGAACTATGGCTACACCTTC. It specifies CASSSGQGNYGYTF.

The chain combines TRBV27 with TRBJ2-7; 7 bases map to TRBD1. Trimming removed 6 bases from V and 3 bases from J; junction bases left unmatched: 17. The germline CDR1 and CDR2 sequences are MNHEY and SMNVEV (reference sequence). This CDR3 contains 17 residues. CDR3 nucleotide sequence: TGTGCCAGCAGCCGGCGACCTGTACAGGGGCCAGTCTACGAGCAGTACTTC. Amino acid sequence: CASSRRPVQGPVYEQYF.

The chain couples TRBV10-3 to TRBJ1-5, with 10 bases lining up with TRBD1. The V gene's germline CDR1 is ENHRY and CDR2 SYGVKD. Trimming removed 3 bases from V and 5 bases from J; junction bases left unmatched: 7. The CDR3 runs to 16 residues. CDR3 DNA: TGTGCCATCAGTGACCCGACAGGGGGCGCCGATCAGCCCCAGCATTTT. This sequence encodes CAISDPTGGADQPQHF.

This chain uses TRBV18 with TRBJ1-4; TRBD1 matches 10 bases. The trim removed 3 bases at V and 7 bases at J, leaving 5 bases unmatched. Per the germline V gene, CDR1 is KGHSH and CDR2 is LQKENI. The CDR3 covers 15 residues. This CDR3 is CASSPRTGGIEKLFF. CDR3 bases: TGTGCCAGCTCACCTCGGACAGGGGGAATTGAAAAACTGTTTTTT.

This chain connects TRBV4-1 to TRBJ1-2; TRBD1 agrees at 8 bases. J was trimmed by 8 bases and V by 1 base; bases with no gene match: 9. Germline lookup yields CDR1 MGHRA and CDR2 YSYEKL. The CDR3 has 15 amino acids. Written as DNA, the CDR3 is TGCGCCAGCAGCCAAGCCCGGACAGGGTTGCGGGGCTACACCTTC. This sequence encodes CASSQARTGLRGYTF.

The chain couples TRBV15 to TRBJ1-2; TRBD1 matches at 9 bases. The V segment lost 8 bases and the J segment 5 bases; nucleotides outside the gene matches: 6. The germline V gene has CDR1 LNHNV and CDR2 YYDKDF (reference sequence). The CDR3 has 13 residues. CDR3 loop: CATQPGQGYGYTF. The CDR3 nucleotides read TGTGCCACCCAACCGGGACAGGGATATGGCTACACCTTC.

The V call is TRBV18, the J call TRBJ1-6; perhaps TRBD1 as D (6 bases). V lost 4 bases, J lost 6 bases, and 13 bases lay in between. The CDR3 is made up of 15 amino acids. Germline CDR1 KGHSH, CDR2 LQKENI. CDR3 sequence reads: CASSQQDSFNSPLHF. The CDR3 coding sequence is TGTGCCAGCTCACAACAGGACAGCTTTAATTCACCCCTCCACTTT.

The chain employs TRBV30 and TRBJ2-2; D gene unclear. Germline assignment: CDR1 GTSNPN and CDR2 SVGIG (reference sequence). The V and J ends lost 0 bases and 6 bases respectively, with 5 bases between them. This CDR3 has 12 residues. CDR3 bases: TGTGCCTGGAGTGTTGCGGCCGGGGAGCTGTTTTTT. It translates to CAWSVAAGELFF.

V gene TRBV5-8 combines with J gene TRBJ2-7, with 8 bases lining up with TRBD2. Trimming cost V 6 bases and J 2 bases; bases outside gene matches: 10. CDR3 length: 15 amino acids. CDR1 and CDR2 from the germline V gene are SGHTS and YDEGEE. For the CDR3, the DNA is TGTGCCAGCACCAACTACGGCGGGAGGACCTACGAGCAGTACTTC. This gives the protein CASTNYGGRTYEQYF.

This chain joins TRBV7-6 and TRBJ2-1; D remains unclear. The CDR3 is 17 amino acids. V dropped 0 bases and J dropped 3 bases, with 15 bases sitting between them. Germline CDR1 is SGHVS and CDR2 is FNYEAQ. CDR3 sequence: CASSLAALSIGYNEQFF. The DNA of the CDR3 is TGTGCCAGCAGCTTAGCGGCCCTATCTATCGGCTACAATGAGCAGTTCTTC. Together with reference TRBV7-6 and TRBJ2-1, the CDR3 gives the full variable domain: GAGVSQSPRYKVTKRGQDVALRCDPISGHVSLYWYRQALGQGPEFLTYFNYEAQQDKSGLPNDRFSAERPEGSISTLTIQRTEQRDSAMYRCASSLAALSIGYNEQFFGPGTRLTVL.

This rearrangement joins TRBV6-1 to TRBJ2-2; 9 bases match TRBD2. The CDR3 has 16 residues. J was trimmed by 3 bases and V by 4 bases; bases with no gene match: 6. Per the germline V gene, CDR1 is MNHNS and CDR2 is SASEGT. The CDR3 DNA follows: TGTGCCAGCAGTGTAAGCGGGAGGTATGACACCGGGGAGCTGTTTTTT. Protein product: CASSVSGRYDTGELFF.